Given below is one T cell receptor beta chain in context. Its antigen is not identified. These data belong to a study of T cells after yellow fever vaccination. The study's findings and limits: The secondary response showed a weaker magnitude and a faster peak, day 5 versus 15. The bulk population could contribute abundant contaminating clonotypes to FACS-sorted repertoires. Booster samples showed a return of most primary-vaccination clones (around 96% CD4, 80% to 90% CD8).

Researchers made TCR cDNA using 5'RACE template switching, and this step added a universal primer site and UMIs. TCRdb analysed the 5' RACE reads with MiXCR anew, one entry per CDR3 protein. The top ten clones hold about 15% of a sample with about 630,000 distinct CDR3 sequences, over 9% of them seen once. This CDR3 contains 15 residues. Germline V lookup: CDR1 MNHNS, CDR2 SASEGT. Trimming took 6 bases from V and 5 from J; bases not matched to a gene: 7. V usage is TRBV6-1 and J usage is TRBJ2-3; 11 nucleotides line up with TRBD2. The material sequenced was PBMCs, taken on the day of the yellow fever booster vaccination. This TCR was sampled from a young man who received the YFV17D yellow fever vaccine. CDR3 amino acids: CASRKLAGGGDTQYF. The CDR3 nucleotides are TGTGCCAGCAGAAAGTTAGCGGGAGGGGGAGATACGCAGTATTTT.